The rows below give T cell receptor beta chains drawn from one sample of a study of T cell responses to AZD1222 COVID-19 vaccine. Assay: immunoSEQ multiplex PCR; the TCRdb copy retains only in-frame clones and omits some. The repertoire holds 25,000 to 35,000 clones, with approximately 93% as singletons. The starting material was peripheral blood, obtained on day 0 of AZD1222 vaccination. These receptors all stem from an adult in good health. The CDR3 runs from the conserved cysteine through the conserved F or W. The D gene is left open where the match is weak. For some rows the clone size is stated as once, few or many, or as a class when expanded; others skip it.

D gene	clone size	V gene	J gene	CDR3 protein	CDR3 DNA
.	.	TRBV19	TRBJ1-2	CASSIGEGQRGYTF	TGTGCCAGTAGTATAGGAGAGGGTCAACGCGGCTACACCTTC
.	.	TRBV6-7	TRBJ1-3	CASSYPLGWPGNTIYF	TGTGCCAGCAGTTACCCCCTAGGTTGGCCTGGAAACACCATATATTTT
TRBD2	.	TRBV6-5	TRBJ2-7	CASSSPGLAGIEQYF	TGTGCCAGCAGCTCGCCGGGACTAGCGGGAATCGAGCAGTACTTC
TRBD1	.	TRBV7-9	TRBJ1-1	CASSFGDRVNTEAFF	TGTGCCAGCAGCTTTGGGGACAGGGTGAACACTGAAGCTTTCTTT
.	once	TRBV7-9	TRBJ2-5	CASSLAGGTETQYF	TGTGCCAGCAGCTTAGCAGGGGGGACAGAGACCCAGTACTTC
.	.	TRBV7-7	TRBJ1-3	CASSSGHSSGNTIYF	TGTGCTAGCAGCTCTGGTCACAGCTCTGGAAACACCATATATTTT
.	.	TRBV3-1/TRBV3-2	TRBJ2-1	CASSHRGRANEQFF	TGTGCCAGCAGCCACAGGGGTAGAGCCAATGAGCAGTTCTTC
.	.	TRBV5-1	TRBJ1-2	CASSLEVFNYGYTF	TGCGCCAGCAGCTTGGAAGTATTTAACTATGGCTACACCTTC
TRBD2	.	TRBV6-2/TRBV6-3	TRBJ2-1	CASSYLGTSGSTGQFF	TGTGCCAGCAGTTACCTTGGGACTAGCGGAAGCACGGGGCAGTTCTTC
TRBD2	once	TRBV3-1/TRBV3-2	TRBJ2-1	CASSHLETSGITTEQFF	TGTGCCAGCAGCCATCTCGAGACTAGCGGGATTACCACTGAGCAGTTCTTC
TRBD1	.	TRBV4-1	TRBJ1-5	CASSPAPGGNQPQHF	TGCGCCAGCAGCCCTGCCCCAGGGGGAAATCAGCCCCAGCATTTT
TRBD1	.	TRBV5-6	TRBJ1-5	CASSLGDSHNQPQHF	TGTGCCAGCAGCTTGGGGGACAGCCACAATCAGCCCCAGCATTTT
.	.	TRBV28	TRBJ1-1	CASTPGLPPPFF	TGTGCCAGCACTCCAGGACTACCTCCACCTTTCTTT
.	.	TRBV25-1	TRBJ1-4	CASSEYGRAGNEKLFF	TGTGCCAGCAGTGAATATGGCAGGGCTGGTAATGAAAAACTGTTTTTT
TRBD1	.	TRBV5-5	TRBJ1-2	CASSLTQGVYGYTF	TGTGCCAGCAGCTTGACACAGGGGGTCTATGGCTACACCTTC
TRBD1	once	TRBV11-2	TRBJ1-2	CASSLRGRVGYTF	TGTGCCAGCAGTCTCAGGGGGCGCGTTGGCTACACCTTC
TRBD1	.	TRBV9	TRBJ2-1	CASSPQGDNEQFF	TGTGCCAGCAGCCCCCAGGGGGACAATGAGCAGTTCTTC
.	.	TRBV12-3/TRBV12-4	TRBJ2-1	CASSFRQLNEQFF	TGTGCCAGCAGTTTCCGCCAGCTGAATGAGCAGTTCTTC
TRBD1	.	TRBV18	TRBJ2-3	CASSPDRGLEDTQYF	TGTGCCAGCTCACCAGACAGGGGGCTAGAAGATACGCAGTATTTT
TRBD2	.	TRBV5-1	TRBJ2-5	CASSLLAGVLQETQYF	TGCGCCAGCAGCTTACTAGCGGGGGTACTCCAAGAGACCCAGTACTTC
TRBD1	.	TRBV4-1	TRBJ2-7	CASSQEFPGQGYEQYF	TGCGCCAGCAGCCAAGAGTTTCCGGGACAGGGGTACGAGCAGTACTTC
TRBD1	few	TRBV5-1	TRBJ1-1	CASSLGTGNTEAFF	TGCGCCAGCAGCTTGGGGACAGGGAACACTGAAGCTTTCTTT
TRBD1	.	TRBV5-1	TRBJ2-2	CASSLMTFLQGATGELFF	TGCGCCAGCAGCTTGATGACCTTCTTACAGGGGGCGACCGGGGAGCTGTTTTTT
TRBD2	.	TRBV7-2	TRBJ2-3	CASSSSGGHTDTQYF	TGTGCCAGCAGCTCGAGCGGGGGCCACACAGATACGCAGTATTTT
.	.	TRBV28	TRBJ1-2	CASSYPGGRRGYTF	TGTGCCAGCAGTTACCCCGGGGGGCGACGTGGCTACACCTTC
TRBD1	.	TRBV6-5	TRBJ1-1	CASSLGQGITEAFF	TGTGCCAGCAGTCTGGGACAGGGGATTACTGAAGCTTTCTTT
.	.	TRBV14	TRBJ2-5	CASSRSIAQETQYF	TGTGCCAGCAGCCGTTCGATCGCCCAAGAGACCCAGTACTTC
.	once	TRBV6-5	TRBJ1-2	CASSYSTAQPDGYTF	TGTGCCAGCAGTTACTCGACAGCCCAGCCAGATGGCTACACCTTC
.	.	TRBV5-6	TRBJ2-4	CASSSTGLAKNIQYF	TGTGCCAGCAGCTCTACAGGTTTAGCCAAAAACATTCAGTACTTC
TRBD2	once	TRBV15	TRBJ2-2	CATSIPSGGQWTGELFF	TGTGCCACCAGCATACCTAGCGGGGGGCAATGGACCGGGGAGCTGTTTTTT
.	.	TRBV6-5	TRBJ1-1	CASSTGMNTEAFF	TGTGCCAGCAGTACTGGGATGAACACTGAAGCTTTCTTT
TRBD1	.	TRBV3-1/TRBV3-2	TRBJ1-4	CASTPGTGDEKLFF	TGTGCCAGCACCCCCGGGACAGGTGATGAAAAACTGTTTTTT
.	once	TRBV27	TRBJ2-2	CASSVNPSRLHTGELFF	TGTGCCAGCAGTGTCAACCCAAGCAGGCTTCACACCGGGGAGCTGTTTTTT
.	.	TRBV4-1	TRBJ2-2	CASSLRGRDTGELFF	TGCGCCAGCAGCCTCCGAGGCAGGGACACCGGGGAGCTGTTTTTT
.	.	TRBV7-9	TRBJ2-7	CASSPSQVGLNYEQYF	TGTGCCAGCAGCCCCTCGCAGGTGGGTCTTAACTACGAGCAGTACTTC
.	.	TRBV25-1	TRBJ2-3	CASSEWGRFADTQYF	TGTGCCAGCAGTGAATGGGGCAGGTTCGCAGATACGCAGTATTTT
TRBD1	.	TRBV18	TRBJ1-5	CASATGGTGNQPQHF	TGTGCCAGCGCGACAGGGGGTACAGGCAATCAGCCCCAGCATTTT
TRBD2	.	TRBV2	TRBJ2-1	CASNQLAGSNEQFF	TGTGCCAGCAATCAACTAGCGGGGAGCAATGAGCAGTTCTTC
.	few	TRBV27	TRBJ2-7	CASSLQGRPYEQYF	TGTGCCAGCAGTTTACAGGGTCGGCCCTACGAGCAGTACTTC
.	.	TRBV6-5	TRBJ2-3	CASSYSPSTDTQYF	TGTGCCAGCAGTTACTCCCCTAGCACAGATACGCAGTATTTT
TRBD1	.	TRBV19	TRBJ2-6	CASSIVTGGAPGANVLTF	TGTGCCAGTAGTATAGTCACAGGGGGCGCGCCTGGGGCCAACGTCCTGACTTTC
TRBD1	.	TRBV11-2	TRBJ1-1	CASSTGTGGNTEAFF	TGTGCCAGCAGCACCGGGACAGGGGGTAACACTGAAGCTTTCTTT
TRBD2	.	TRBV11-2	TRBJ2-3	CASSLNGGGQGTQYF	TGTGCCAGCAGCTTGAACGGGGGAGGGCAGGGTACGCAGTATTTT
.	.	TRBV6-5	TRBJ1-2	CASSISYRIGYTF	TGTGCCAGCAGTATCTCCTATCGGATTGGATACACCTTC
.	.	TRBV27	TRBJ2-5	CASSLSRAWGAIGRQETQYF	TGTGCCAGCAGTCTCTCCCGGGCATGGGGAGCTATCGGGCGTCAAGAGACCCAGTACTTC
TRBD2	.	TRBV9	TRBJ2-1	CASSVEGGRAVNEQFF	TGTGCCAGCAGCGTAGAAGGCGGGAGGGCCGTTAATGAGCAGTTCTTC
.	.	TRBV6-1	TRBJ2-7	CASSEGKGGAYEQYF	TGTGCCAGCAGTGAAGGTAAAGGGGGGGCGTACGAGCAGTACTTC
.	.	TRBV10-1	TRBJ2-3	CASSEYPASTDTQYF	TGCGCCAGCAGTGAGTACCCTGCTAGCACAGATACGCAGTATTTT
.	.	TRBV7-2	TRBJ1-3	CASSLVNGNTIYF	TGTGCCAGCAGCCTAGTAAACGGAAACACCATATATTTT
TRBD1	.	TRBV2	TRBJ1-2	CASSSRGRHENYGYTF	TGTGCCAGCAGCTCCAGGGGGCGTCACGAAAATTATGGCTACACCTTC
.	.	TRBV20-1	TRBJ2-5	CSAKRGETQYF	TGCAGTGCCAAACGGGGGGAGACCCAGTACTTC
TRBD2	.	TRBV9	TRBJ2-2	CASSKQSSGGNTGELFF	TGTGCCAGCAGCAAGCAATCTAGCGGGGGGAACACCGGGGAGCTGTTTTTT
.	.	TRBV10-1	TRBJ1-1	CASSERRQNTEAFF	TGCGCCAGCAGTGAGCGCCGACAGAACACTGAAGCTTTCTTT